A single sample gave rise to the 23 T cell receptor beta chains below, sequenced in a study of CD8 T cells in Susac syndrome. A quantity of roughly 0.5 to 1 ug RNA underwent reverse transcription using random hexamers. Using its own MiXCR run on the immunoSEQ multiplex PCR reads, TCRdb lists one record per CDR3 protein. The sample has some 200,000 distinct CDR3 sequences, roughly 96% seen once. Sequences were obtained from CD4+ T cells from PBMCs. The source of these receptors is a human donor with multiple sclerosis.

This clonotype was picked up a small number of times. CDR3 in amino acids: CSAGWDEQFF. The CDR3 DNA follows: TGCAGCGCTGGGTGGGATGAGCAGTTCTTC. The genes are TRBV29-1 and TRBJ2-1; D is undetermined. The V and J ends lost 7 bases and 8 bases respectively, with 9 bases between them. CDR1 is SQVTM and CDR2 is ANQGSEA in the germline V gene. CDR3 length: 10 residues.

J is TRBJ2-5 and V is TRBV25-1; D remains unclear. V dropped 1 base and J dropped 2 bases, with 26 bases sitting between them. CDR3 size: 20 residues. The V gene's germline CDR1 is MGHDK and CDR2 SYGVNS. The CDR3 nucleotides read TGTGCCAGCAGTGAATCGGTCCTTTCGGGCTACCAGGCTCGACAAGAGACCCAGTACTTC. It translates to CASSESVLSGYQARQETQYF.

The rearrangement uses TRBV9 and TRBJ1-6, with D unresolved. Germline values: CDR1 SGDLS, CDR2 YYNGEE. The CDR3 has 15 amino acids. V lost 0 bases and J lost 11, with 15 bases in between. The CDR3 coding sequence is TGTGCCAGCAGCGTAGACGCCGTAAGGGAGCCACCCCTCCACTTT. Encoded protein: CASSVDAVREPPLHF.

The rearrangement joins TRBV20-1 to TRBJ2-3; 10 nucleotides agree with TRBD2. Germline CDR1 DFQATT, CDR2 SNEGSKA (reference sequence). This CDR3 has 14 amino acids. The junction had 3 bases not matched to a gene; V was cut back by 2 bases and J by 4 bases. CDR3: CSARLAGVPDTQYF. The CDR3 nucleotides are TGCAGTGCTAGACTAGCGGGGGTCCCAGATACGCAGTATTTT.

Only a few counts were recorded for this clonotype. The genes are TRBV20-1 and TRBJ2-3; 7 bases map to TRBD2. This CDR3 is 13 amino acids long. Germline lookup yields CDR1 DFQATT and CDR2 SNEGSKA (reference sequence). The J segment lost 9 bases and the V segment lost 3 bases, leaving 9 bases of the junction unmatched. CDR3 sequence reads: CSARGQGGETQYF. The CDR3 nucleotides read TGCAGTGCTAGGGGGCAGGGAGGGGAAACGCAGTATTTT.

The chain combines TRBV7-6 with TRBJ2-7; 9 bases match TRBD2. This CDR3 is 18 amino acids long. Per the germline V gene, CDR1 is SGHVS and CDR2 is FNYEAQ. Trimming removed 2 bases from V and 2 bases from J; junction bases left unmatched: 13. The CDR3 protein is CASSLLPQTAGGAYEQYF. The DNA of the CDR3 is TGTGCCAGCAGCTTACTACCCCAAACAGCGGGAGGTGCCTACGAGCAGTACTTC.

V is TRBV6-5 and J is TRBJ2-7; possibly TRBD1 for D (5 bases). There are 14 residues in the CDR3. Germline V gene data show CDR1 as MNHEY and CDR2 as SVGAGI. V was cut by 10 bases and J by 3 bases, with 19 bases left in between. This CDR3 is CATQTPGQIYEQYF. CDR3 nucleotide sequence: TGTGCCACCCAGACCCCAGGGCAGATCTACGAGCAGTACTTC.

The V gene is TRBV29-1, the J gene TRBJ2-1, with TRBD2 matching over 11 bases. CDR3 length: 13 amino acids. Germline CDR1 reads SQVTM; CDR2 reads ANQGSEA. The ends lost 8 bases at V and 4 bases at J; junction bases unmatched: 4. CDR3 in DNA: TGCAGCTGGACTAGCGGGTTATACAATGAGCAGTTCTTC. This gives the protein CSWTSGLYNEQFF.

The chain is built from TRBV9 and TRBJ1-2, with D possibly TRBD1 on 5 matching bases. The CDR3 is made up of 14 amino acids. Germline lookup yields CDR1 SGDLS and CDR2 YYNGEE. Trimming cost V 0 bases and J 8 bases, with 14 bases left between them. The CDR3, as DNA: TGTGCCAGCAGCGTAGGGCAGGGCGGAGGCGGCTACACCTTC. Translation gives CASSVGQGGGGYTF.

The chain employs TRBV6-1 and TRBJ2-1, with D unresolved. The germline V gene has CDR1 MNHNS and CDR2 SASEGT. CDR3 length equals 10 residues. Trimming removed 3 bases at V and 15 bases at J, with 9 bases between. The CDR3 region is CASSDPIRFF. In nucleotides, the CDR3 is TGTGCCAGCAGTGACCCGATACGGTTCTTC.

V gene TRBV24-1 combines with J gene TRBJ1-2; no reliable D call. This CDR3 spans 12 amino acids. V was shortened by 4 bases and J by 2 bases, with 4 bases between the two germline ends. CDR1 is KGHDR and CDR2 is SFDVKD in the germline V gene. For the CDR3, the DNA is TGTGCCACCAGTGAGGGGAACTATGGCTACACCTTC. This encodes CATSEGNYGYTF.

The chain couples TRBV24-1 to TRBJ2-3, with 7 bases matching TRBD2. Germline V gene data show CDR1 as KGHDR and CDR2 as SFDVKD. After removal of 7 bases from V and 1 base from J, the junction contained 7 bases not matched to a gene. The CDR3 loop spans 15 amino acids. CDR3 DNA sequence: TGTGCCACCAGCCCGGGGGGACTGGGCACAGATACGCAGTATTTT. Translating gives CATSPGGLGTDTQYF.

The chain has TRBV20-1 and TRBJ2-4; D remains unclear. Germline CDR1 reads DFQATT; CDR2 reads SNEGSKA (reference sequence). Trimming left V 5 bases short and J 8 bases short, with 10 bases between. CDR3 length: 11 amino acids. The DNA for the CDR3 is TGCAGTGCTTTTAGTGGGTACATTCAGTACTTC. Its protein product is CSAFSGYIQYF.

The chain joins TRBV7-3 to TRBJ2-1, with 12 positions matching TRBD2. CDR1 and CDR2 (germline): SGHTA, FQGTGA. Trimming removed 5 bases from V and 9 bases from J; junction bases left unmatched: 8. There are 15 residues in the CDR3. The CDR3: CASSLASGRASEQFF. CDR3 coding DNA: TGTGCCAGCAGCCTCGCTAGCGGGAGGGCGTCTGAGCAGTTCTTC.

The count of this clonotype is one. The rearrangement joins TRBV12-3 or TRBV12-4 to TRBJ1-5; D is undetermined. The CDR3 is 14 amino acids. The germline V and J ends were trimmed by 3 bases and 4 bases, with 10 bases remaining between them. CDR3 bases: TGTGCCAGCAGTTTTATCCAGGAAAATCAGCCCCAGCATTTT. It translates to CASSFIQENQPQHF.

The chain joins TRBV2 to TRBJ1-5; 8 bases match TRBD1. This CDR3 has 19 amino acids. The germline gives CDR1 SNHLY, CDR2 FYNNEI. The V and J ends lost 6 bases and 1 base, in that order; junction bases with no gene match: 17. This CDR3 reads CASSLREAGGTESNQPQHF. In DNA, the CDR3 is TGTGCCAGCAGCCTCAGGGAGGCAGGGGGCACCGAAAGCAATCAGCCCCAGCATTTT.

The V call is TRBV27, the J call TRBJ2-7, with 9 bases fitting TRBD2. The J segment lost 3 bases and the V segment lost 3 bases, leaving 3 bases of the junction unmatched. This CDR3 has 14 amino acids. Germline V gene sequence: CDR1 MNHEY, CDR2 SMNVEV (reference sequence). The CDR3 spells CASSFSGGLYEQYF. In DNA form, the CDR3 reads TGTGCCAGCAGTTTCAGCGGGGGGCTCTACGAGCAGTACTTC.

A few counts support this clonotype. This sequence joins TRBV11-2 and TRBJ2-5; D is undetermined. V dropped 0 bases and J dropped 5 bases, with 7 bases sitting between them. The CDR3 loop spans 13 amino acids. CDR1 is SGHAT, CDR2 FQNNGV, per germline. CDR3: CASSLERVETQYF. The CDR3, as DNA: TGTGCCAGCAGCTTAGAAAGGGTCGAGACCCAGTACTTC.

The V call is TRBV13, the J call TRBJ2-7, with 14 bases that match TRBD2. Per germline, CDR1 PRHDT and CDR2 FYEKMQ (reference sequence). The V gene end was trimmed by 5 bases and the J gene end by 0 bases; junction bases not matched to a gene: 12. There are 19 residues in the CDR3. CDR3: CASSPGTSGSSWSSYEQYF. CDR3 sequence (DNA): TGTGCCAGCAGCCCAGGGACTAGCGGGAGTTCTTGGAGCTCCTACGAGCAGTACTTC.

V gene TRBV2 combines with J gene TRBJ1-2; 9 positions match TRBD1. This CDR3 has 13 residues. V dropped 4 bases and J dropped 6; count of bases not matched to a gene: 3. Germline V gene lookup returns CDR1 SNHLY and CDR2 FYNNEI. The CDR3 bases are TGTGCCAGCAGTGTGGGACAGGGTCATGGCTACACCTTC. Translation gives CASSVGQGHGYTF.

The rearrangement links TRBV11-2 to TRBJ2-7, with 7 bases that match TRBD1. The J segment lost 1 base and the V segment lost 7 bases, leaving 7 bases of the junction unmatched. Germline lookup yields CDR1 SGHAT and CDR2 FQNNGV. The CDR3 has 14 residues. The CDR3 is CASNRDRQSYEQYF. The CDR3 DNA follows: TGTGCCAGCAACCGGGACAGACAATCCTACGAGCAGTACTTC.

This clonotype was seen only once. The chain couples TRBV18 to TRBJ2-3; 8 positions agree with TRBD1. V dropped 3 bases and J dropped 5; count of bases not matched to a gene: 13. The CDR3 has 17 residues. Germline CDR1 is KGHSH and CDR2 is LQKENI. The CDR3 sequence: CASSPRTGNLLIDTQYF. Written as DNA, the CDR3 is TGTGCCAGCTCACCCCGGACAGGGAATTTGCTCATAGATACGCAGTATTTT.

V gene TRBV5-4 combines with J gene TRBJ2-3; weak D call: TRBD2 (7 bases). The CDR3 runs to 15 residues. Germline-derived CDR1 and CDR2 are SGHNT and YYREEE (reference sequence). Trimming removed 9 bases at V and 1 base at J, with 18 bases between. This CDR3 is CATRLGGGGTDTQYF. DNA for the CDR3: TGTGCCACTCGTTTGGGGGGGGGCGGCACAGATACGCAGTATTTT.